The rows below give T cell receptor beta chains drawn from one sample of a study of prognosis after radiotherapy for stage I lung cancer. In TCRdb, the multiplex PCR reads were re-called with MiXCR into one record per CDR3 protein. The table shows approximately 11,000 distinct CDR3 sequences, with roughly 51% occurring only once. The sample in question was PBMCs, obtained before or after stereotactic body radiation therapy (not recorded which). All receptors derive from a donor aged 50 or older with non-small cell lung cancer. Each CDR3 is given with its conserved first and last residue. A D gene is named only where the DNA matches it firmly. Not every row has a clone size; where given, it reads once, few, many or a size class.

TRBD2 | TRBJ2-1 | NA | TRBV7-3 | TGTGCCAGCAGCTTGACGTTCTCTGCGGGAGCGTACAATGAGCAGTTCTTC | CASSLTFSAGAYNEQFF
TRBD2 | TRBJ2-3 | NA | TRBV11-2 | TGTGCCAGCAGCACAAACAGACTAGCGGGAGTGGATACGCAGTATTTT | CASSTNRLAGVDTQYF
NA | TRBJ1-2 | medium-sized | TRBV5-1 | TGCGCCAGCAGCTTGGGGGTGGACGACTCATACTATGGCTACACCTTC | CASSLGVDDSYYGYTF
TRBD1 | TRBJ2-1 | NA | TRBV24-1 | TGTGCCACCAGTGATGTGGGGACAGGGGGCGCGAGTAATGAGCAGTTCTTC | CATSDVGTGGASNEQFF
NA | TRBJ2-2 | many | TRBV27 | TGTGCCAGCAGTTTATATAGGCAGCAAGCCGGGGAGCTGTTTTTT | CASSLYRQQAGELFF
TRBD2 | TRBJ2-3 | NA | TRBV20-1 | TGCAGTGCTACCGGGACTAGCGGGAGGACAGATACGCAGTATTTT | CSATGTSGRTDTQYF
TRBD2 | TRBJ2-3 | once | TRBV11-3 | TGTGCCAGCAGATTCGGGACTAGCGACTCAGATACGAAGTATTTT | CASRFGTSDSDTKYF
NA | TRBJ1-2 | NA | TRBV6-1 | TGTGCCAGCAGCCGATTCGGGGGATTCTACGGCTACACCTTC | CASSRFGGFYGYTF
TRBD2 | TRBJ2-5 | NA | TRBV20-1 | TGCAGTGCCGGCGGGACTAGCGGGCGAGAGACCCAGTACTTC | CSAGGTSGRETQYF
NA | TRBJ2-2 | medium-sized | TRBV19 | TGTGCCACCAGGAGGACGGTGAACACCGGGGAGCTGTTTTTT | CATRRTVNTGELFF
TRBD2 | TRBJ2-7 | many | TRBV7-9 | TGTGCCAGCAGCTTAGAGGGATTAGCGGGAGCTCGCTACGAGCAGTACTTC | CASSLEGLAGARYEQYF
NA | TRBJ2-2 | NA | TRBV6-2/TRBV6-3 | TGTGCCAGCAGGCCCTTGAACACCGGGGATCTGTTTTTT | CASRPLNTGDLFF